The 11 T cell receptor beta chains listed next were all sequenced from one sample in a study of blood T cell repertoires in COVID-19. Libraries were prepared by immunoSEQ multiplex PCR; TCRdb keeps only in-frame clonotypes and omits some of them. The data show a few hundred thousand clones, roughly 82% seen once. Sequencing was carried out using peripheral blood. The receptors derive from a woman aged 50 to 60 with acute or convalescent COVID-19.

J is TRBJ2-1 and V is TRBV12-5; TRBD2 matches 8 bases. The CDR3 is 14 amino acids. The germline V gene has CDR1 LGHNT and CDR2 FRNRAP. V trimming: 6 bases; J trimming: 8 bases; junction bases outside the gene matches: 9. As DNA, the CDR3 is TGTGCTAGTGGCCGCGGGACTAGTGGGGATGAGCAGTTCTTC. Translating gives CASGRGTSGDEQFF.

The gene calls are TRBV28 and TRBJ1-2; D is unresolved. V gave up 5 bases and J gave up 8 bases, with 18 bases separating them. Germline-derived CDR1 and CDR2 are MDHEN and SYDVKM. The CDR3 spans 14 residues. CDR3 residues: CASSPGNSYVGYTF. In DNA, the CDR3 is TGTGCCAGCAGTCCGGGGAACTCCTATGTGGGCTACACCTTC.

V gene TRBV3-1 (or the pseudogene TRBV3-2) combines with J gene TRBJ1-2; D may be TRBD1 (5 bases). Germline assignment: CDR1 LGHDT and CDR2 YNNKEL (reference sequence). Trimming pared 4 bases from V and 4 bases from J, leaving 16 bases between. The CDR3 loop spans 15 amino acids. The CDR3 bases are TGTGCCAGCAGCCCCTTAGCAGGGCAATTCTATGGCTACACCTTC. This codes for CASSPLAGQFYGYTF.

The chain links TRBV15 to TRBJ2-7, with D possibly matching TRBD2 (5 bases). The CDR3 length is 14 residues. V was cut by 0 bases and J by 2 bases, with 8 bases left in between. Germline lookup yields CDR1 LNHNV and CDR2 YYDKDF (reference sequence). As DNA, the CDR3 is TGTGCCACCAGCAGAGAGCTAGCCGCCTACGAGCAGTACTTC. As protein: CATSRELAAYEQYF.

V is TRBV9 and J is TRBJ2-2; 9 nucleotides match TRBD2. This CDR3 is 18 amino acids long. The germline CDR1 and CDR2 sequences are SGDLS and YYNGEE. Trimming took 4 bases from V and 1 from J; bases not matched to a gene: 11. CDR3 nucleotide sequence: TGTGCCAGCAGCAGACGAGGATTAGCGGGAGTGAACACCGGGGAGCTGTTTTTT. This codes for CASSRRGLAGVNTGELFF. The variable domain in full, with the rest retrieved from reference TRBV9 and TRBJ2-2, is DSGVTQTPKHLITATGQRVTLRCSPRSGDLSVYWYQQSLDQGLQFLIQYYNGEERAKGNILERFSAQQFPDLHSELNLSSLELGDSALYFCASSRRGLAGVNTGELFFGEGSRLTVL.

This clone appeared once. The chain uses TRBV19 and TRBJ1-5, with TRBD1 matching 11 bases. Trimming cost V 9 bases and J 6 bases; bases outside gene matches: 10. Per germline, CDR1 LNHDA and CDR2 SQIVND (reference sequence). This CDR3 is built from 15 residues. CDR3 protein: CASGRTGGPLQPQHF. The CDR3 nucleotides read TGTGCCAGCGGGCGGACAGGGGGCCCCCTTCAGCCCCAGCATTTT. The full variable domain, rest sourced from reference TRBV19 and TRBJ1-5, is DGGITQSPKYLFRKEGQNVTLSCEQNLNHDAMYWYRQDPGQGLRLIYYSQIVNDFQKGDIAEGYSVSREKKESFPLTVTSAQKNPTAFYLCASGRTGGPLQPQHFGDGTRLSIL.

The V gene is TRBV11-2, the J gene TRBJ1-2, with 7 bases that match TRBD1. The CDR3 spans 15 residues. Germline values: CDR1 SGHAT, CDR2 FQNNGV. Unmatched junction bases numbered 8, after V lost 3 bases and J lost 4 bases. Here the CDR3 DNA reads TGTGCCAGCAGCTTCGGGACAGCCTCAGGCTATGGCTACACCTTC. Its protein product is CASSFGTASGYGYTF.

This clone was seen more than once but under ten times. CDR3 nucleotides: TGTGCCAGCAGTTCGCCGCCACAGACAAAGGAGCTGTTTTTT. It codes for CASSSPPQTKELFF. The chain recombines TRBV28 with TRBJ2-2; D gene uncertain. V was trimmed by 4 bases and J by 10 bases, leaving 16 bases between them. Per germline, CDR1 MDHEN and CDR2 SYDVKM. The CDR3 has 14 amino acids. Filled out from reference TRBV28 and TRBJ2-2, the complete variable domain reads DVKVTQSSRYLVKRTGEKVFLECVQDMDHENMFWYRQDPGLGLRLIYFSYDVKMKEKGDIPEGYSVSREKKERFSLILESASTNQTSMYLCASSSPPQTKELFFGEGSRLTVL.

The V call is TRBV18, the J call TRBJ2-6, with D tentatively TRBD2 (5 bases). Per the germline V gene, CDR1 is KGHSH and CDR2 is LQKENI. CDR3 length equals 16 residues. V lost 6 bases and J 4 bases, leaving 16 bases between the germline ends. In DNA, the CDR3 is TGTGCCAGCTCCCCAGAGGGTTCGTACGGGGCCAACGTCCTGACTTTC. Its translation is CASSPEGSYGANVLTF.

The J gene is TRBJ2-1, the V gene TRBV15; 10 bases match TRBD1. CDR3 length: 15 residues. Losses at the gene ends were 3 bases for V and 6 bases for J; bases not matched to a gene: 5. CDR1 LNHNV and CDR2 YYDKDF come from the germline V gene (reference sequence). The CDR3 protein is CATSRPGQGSNEQFF. CDR3 nucleotides: TGTGCCACCAGCAGGCCGGGACAGGGGTCCAATGAGCAGTTCTTC.

This rearrangement joins TRBV5-4 to TRBJ2-1; TRBD1 matches 12 bases. V was clipped by 4 bases and J by 8 bases; unmatched bases: 4. There are 14 residues in the CDR3. Germline assignment: CDR1 SGHNT and CDR2 YYREEE (reference sequence). CDR3 DNA sequence: TGTGCCAGCAGCGGGACAGGGGGCGGGTATGAGCAGTTCTTC. Protein: CASSGTGGGYEQFF.